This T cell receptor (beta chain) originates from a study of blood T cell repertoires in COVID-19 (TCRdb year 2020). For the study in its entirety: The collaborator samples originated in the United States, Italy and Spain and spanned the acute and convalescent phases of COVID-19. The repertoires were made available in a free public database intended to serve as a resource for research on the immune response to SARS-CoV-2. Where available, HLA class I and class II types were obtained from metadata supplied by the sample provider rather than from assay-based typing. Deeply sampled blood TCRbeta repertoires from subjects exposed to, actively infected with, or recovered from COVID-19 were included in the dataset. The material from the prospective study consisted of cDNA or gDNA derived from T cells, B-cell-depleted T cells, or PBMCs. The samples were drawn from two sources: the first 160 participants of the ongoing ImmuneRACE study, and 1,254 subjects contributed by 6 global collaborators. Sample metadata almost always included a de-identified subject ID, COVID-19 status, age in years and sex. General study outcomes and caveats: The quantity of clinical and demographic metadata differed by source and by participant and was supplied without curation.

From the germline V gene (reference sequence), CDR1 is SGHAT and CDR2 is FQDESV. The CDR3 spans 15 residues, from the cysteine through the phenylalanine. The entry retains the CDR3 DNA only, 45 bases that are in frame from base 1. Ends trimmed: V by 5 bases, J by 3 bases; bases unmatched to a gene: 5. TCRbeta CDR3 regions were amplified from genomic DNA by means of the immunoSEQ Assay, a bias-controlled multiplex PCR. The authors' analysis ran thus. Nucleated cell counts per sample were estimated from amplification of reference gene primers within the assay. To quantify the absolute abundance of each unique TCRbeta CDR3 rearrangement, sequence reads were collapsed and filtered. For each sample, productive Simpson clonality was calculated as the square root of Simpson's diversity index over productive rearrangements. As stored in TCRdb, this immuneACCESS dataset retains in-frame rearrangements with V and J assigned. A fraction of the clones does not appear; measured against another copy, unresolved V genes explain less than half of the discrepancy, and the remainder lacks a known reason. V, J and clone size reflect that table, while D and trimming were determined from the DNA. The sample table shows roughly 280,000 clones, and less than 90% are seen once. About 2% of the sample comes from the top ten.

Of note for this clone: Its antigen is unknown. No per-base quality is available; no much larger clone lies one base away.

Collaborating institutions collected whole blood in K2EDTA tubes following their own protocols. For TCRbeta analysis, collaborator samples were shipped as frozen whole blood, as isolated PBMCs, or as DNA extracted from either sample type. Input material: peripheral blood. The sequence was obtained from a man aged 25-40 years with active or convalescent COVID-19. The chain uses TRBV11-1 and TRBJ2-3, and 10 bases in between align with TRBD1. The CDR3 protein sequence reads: CASSRQGASTDTQYF. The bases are TGTGCCAGCAGCCGACAGGGGGCCTCGACAGATACGCAGTATTTT.